These 10 T cell receptor beta chains were sequenced from one sample in a study of EBV T-cell therapy then PD-1 blockade in nasopharyngeal carcinoma. The repertoire was sequenced with immunoSEQ multiplex PCR; TCRdb's copy has only in-frame clones and lacks some. The data hold more than 20,000 clones, with 82% observed a single time. These TCRs are of unknown antigen specificity. As for treatment: AdE1-LMPpoly-expanded autologous EBV-specific T-cell therapy followed by anti-PD-1 nivolumab. This specimen was CD8+ T cells from blood, taken at day -245 from a patient whose treatment included autologous EBV-specific T cells and nivolumab. The receptor set was obtained from a man between 35 and 55 years old with nasopharyngeal carcinoma.

The gene calls are TRBV13 and TRBJ2-7; 7 positions agree with TRBD1. V shed 5 bases and J 3 bases; nucleotides not matched to a gene: 10. This CDR3 region has 15 residues. Germline lookup yields CDR1 PRHDT and CDR2 FYEKMQ (reference sequence). The CDR3 sequence is CASSPRDSGDYEQYF. The CDR3 region has the DNA TGTGCCAGCAGCCCCAGGGACAGCGGAGACTACGAGCAGTACTTC. The complete variable domain, with remaining parts taken from reference TRBV13 and TRBJ2-7, reads AAGVIQSPRHLIKEKRETATLKCYPIPRHDTVYWYQQGPGQDPQFLISFYEKMQSDKGSIPDRFSAQQFSDYHSELNMSSLELGDSALYFCASSPRDSGDYEQYFGPGTRLTVT.

This chain uses TRBV24-1 with TRBJ2-1; 10 nucleotides agree with TRBD2. Germline values: CDR1 KGHDR, CDR2 SFDVKD. J gave up 6 bases and V 1 base, and 5 bases lay outside the gene matches. This CDR3 has 16 amino acids. The CDR3 sequence is CATSDLSGGASNEQFF. The CDR3 DNA sequence: TGTGCCACCAGTGATTTAAGCGGGGGGGCCTCCAATGAGCAGTTCTTC.

V and J are TRBV5-5 and TRBJ1-2; D remains ambiguous. Trimming shortened V by 1 base and J by 5 bases, and 12 bases separated the two germline ends. CDR1 and CDR2 (germline): SGHKS, YYEKEE (reference sequence). This CDR3 has 14 residues. CDR3 nucleotide sequence: TGTGCCAGCAGCTTGAACGGTCGGCGGTATGGCTACACCTTC. Protein: CASSLNGRRYGYTF.

The rearrangement links TRBV2 to TRBJ1-1; no clear D. This CDR3 is built from 13 residues. V dropped 8 bases and J dropped 3 bases, with 13 bases sitting between them. CDR1 is SNHLY and CDR2 is FYNNEI in the germline V gene. The CDR3 region has the DNA TGTGCCAGCGCCACAATTAGGGACACTGAAGCTTTCTTT. Translation: CASATIRDTEAFF.

The sample holds one count of this clone. The chain couples TRBV12-3 or TRBV12-4 to TRBJ1-1; D is uncertain. With 3 bases removed from V and 3 bases from J, the gap between germline ends came to 8 bases. This CDR3 has 13 amino acids. Here the CDR3 DNA reads TGTGCCAGCAGTTTGGGCCGCCACACTGAAGCTTTCTTT. This codes for CASSLGRHTEAFF.

This rearrangement joins TRBV4-3 to TRBJ1-1; D not certain. Trimming cost V 7 bases and J 7 bases, with 19 bases left between them. Germline loops: CDR1 LGHNA, CDR2 YSLEER. CDR3 size: 14 residues. CDR3 coding DNA: TGCGCCAGCACTCCCGAAATTAGAGTGAATGAAGCTTTCTTT. Its translation is CASTPEIRVNEAFF.

This CDR3 reads CSAMQETQYF. The CDR3 DNA is TGCAGTGCTATGCAAGAGACCCAGTACTTC. V gene TRBV20-1 combines with J gene TRBJ2-5; unclear D gene. The CDR3 has 10 residues. Germline V gene sequence: CDR1 DFQATT, CDR2 SNEGSKA (reference sequence). V shed 4 bases and J shed 2 bases, with 2 bases lying between them.

The V and J genes are TRBV9 and TRBJ2-1; TRBD1 aligns across 8 bases. Germline loops: CDR1 SGDLS, CDR2 YYNGEE. The V segment lost 3 bases and the J segment 7 bases; nucleotides outside the gene matches: 9. This CDR3 is 15 amino acids long. The CDR3 loop reads CASSERTGPKNEQFF. For the CDR3, the DNA is TGTGCCAGCAGCGAGAGGACAGGGCCTAAGAATGAGCAGTTCTTC. Combining the CDR3 with reference TRBV9 and TRBJ2-1 gives the whole variable domain DSGVTQTPKHLITATGQRVTLRCSPRSGDLSVYWYQQSLDQGLQFLIQYYNGEERAKGNILERFSAQQFPDLHSELNLSSLELGDSALYFCASSERTGPKNEQFFGPGTRLTVL.

This chain connects TRBV9 to TRBJ1-2; tentative D call: TRBD1 (6 bases). Germline-derived CDR1 and CDR2 are SGDLS and YYNGEE. V lost 3 bases and J 4 bases, leaving 16 bases between the germline ends. The CDR3 runs to 15 residues. The CDR3 sequence: CASSEGGNTVYGYTF. CDR3 in DNA: TGTGCCAGCAGCGAAGGGGGGAACACCGTCTATGGCTACACCTTC.

The chain has TRBV7-9 and TRBJ2-2; D is undetermined. Trimming shortened V by 5 bases and J by 0 bases, and 10 bases separated the two germline ends. CDR1 and CDR2 from the germline V gene are SEHNR and FQNEAQ (reference sequence). CDR3 length equals 15 residues. CDR3 sequence: CASSPRYANTGELFF. In DNA, the CDR3 is TGTGCCAGCAGCCCAAGGTACGCGAACACCGGGGAGCTGTTTTTT. The whole variable domain, remainder taken from reference TRBV7-9 and TRBJ2-2, is DTGVSQNPRHKITKRGQNVTFRCDPISEHNRLYWYRQTLGQGPEFLTYFQNEAQLEKSRLLSDRFSAERPKGSFSTLEIQRTEQGDSAMYLCASSPRYANTGELFFGEGSRLTVL.